These 18 T cell receptor beta chains came from one sample sequenced in a study of cytomegalovirus exposure and HLA in healthy donors. The PCR used 60 Vbeta and 13 Jbeta primers. TCRdb's copy holds only in-frame clones and misses some; the assay was immunoSEQ multiplex PCR. The sample consists of about 160,000 clones, approximately 79% of them appearing once. The sequencing sample was made of PBMCs. The source of these receptors is a man aged 40-49 years in good health and CMV-seronegative.

This clone was counted a single time. This chain uses TRBV19 with TRBJ1-6, with 7 bases aligning to TRBD1. The V and J ends lost 1 base and 8 bases, in that order; junction bases with no gene match: 11. Germline V gives CDR1 LNHDA, CDR2 SQIVND (reference sequence). The CDR3 length is 17 residues. This chain's CDR3 is CASSIGKPGQFYSPLHF. The CDR3 coding sequence is TGTGCCAGTAGTATAGGGAAGCCGGGACAGTTTTATTCACCCCTCCACTTT. Using reference TRBV19 and TRBJ1-6 for the parts outside the CDR3, the full variable domain is DGGITQSPKYLFRKEGQNVTLSCEQNLNHDAMYWYRQDPGQGLRLIYYSQIVNDFQKGDIAEGYSVSREKKESFPLTVTSAQKNPTAFYLCASSIGKPGQFYSPLHFGNGTRLTVT.

This chain links TRBV18 with TRBJ2-7; 7 nucleotides align to TRBD1. The CDR3 has 13 amino acids. V dropped 3 bases and J dropped 5; count of bases not matched to a gene: 4. In germline, CDR1 is KGHSH, CDR2 LQKENI. CDR3 DNA: TGTGCCAGCTCACCCCGGGACAGCGACGAGCAGTACTTC. Translated, it gives CASSPRDSDEQYF.

This clone was seen more than once but under ten times. CDR3 DNA sequence: TGCGCCAGCAGCCCTGCGAACACCGGGGAGCTGTTTTTT. Translated: CASSPANTGELFF. The J gene is TRBJ2-2, the V gene TRBV4-1; D not resolved. This CDR3 comprises 13 residues. The germline CDR1 and CDR2 sequences are MGHRA and YSYEKL. V was cut by 4 bases and J by 0 bases, with 3 bases left in between.

The V gene is TRBV4-1, the J gene TRBJ1-4, with 7 nucleotides matching TRBD1. After removal of 0 bases from V and 7 bases from J, the junction contained 2 bases not matched to a gene. CDR3 size: 14 residues. The germline gives CDR1 MGHRA, CDR2 YSYEKL. CDR3: CASSQEGTAEKLFF. For the CDR3, the DNA is TGCGCCAGCAGCCAAGAGGGGACAGCTGAAAAACTGTTTTTT.

Details on this clone: One end of the junction is discordant with germline, which a read error may explain. The chain uses TRBV10-2 and TRBJ1-3; D remains unclear. Germline V CDR1 and CDR2: WSHSY, SAAADI. The CDR3 spans 14 residues. As DNA, the CDR3 is TGCGCCAGCCGCTCGGAGGGCGCTGGAAACGCCATATATTTT. Its translation is CASRSEGAGNAIYF.

This sequence joins TRBV5-1 and TRBJ1-4; D is possibly TRBD1 (6 bases). CDR1 SGHRS and CDR2 YFSETQ come from the germline V gene. V was pared by 4 bases and J by 1 base, with 20 bases between. The CDR3 has 18 residues. The CDR3 sequence is CASSRGGQASGTNEKLFF. CDR3 nucleotide sequence: TGCGCCAGCAGCCGGGGGGGGCAGGCTTCGGGAACTAATGAAAAACTGTTTTTT.

This clone was detected only a few times. The chain couples TRBV10-3 to TRBJ2-7, with a tentative D call TRBD1 (6 bases). The CDR3 loop spans 14 amino acids. Germline-derived CDR1 and CDR2 are ENHRY and SYGVKD. V gave up 4 bases and J gave up 0 bases, with 10 bases separating them. CDR3 in amino acids: CAISGRDNSYEQYF. CDR3 sequence (DNA): TGTGCCATCAGTGGCCGGGACAACTCCTACGAGCAGTACTTC.

This rearrangement joins TRBV5-6 to TRBJ2-5; TRBD1 might be the D (6 bases). The CDR3 is 16 residues long. With 0 bases removed from V and 5 bases from J, the gap between germline ends came to 17 bases. Germline V gene data show CDR1 as SGHDT and CDR2 as YYEEEE. CDR3 in amino acids: CASSLARGQFWETQYF. The CDR3 nucleotides are TGTGCCAGCAGCTTGGCCAGAGGACAGTTTTGGGAGACCCAGTACTTC.

CDR3 protein: CASSIVRTGLPEAFF. The CDR3 nucleotides are TGTGCCAGTAGTATAGTTAGGACAGGGCTGCCTGAAGCTTTCTTT. The J gene is TRBJ1-1, the V gene TRBV19; the match to TRBD1 covers 8 bases. J was trimmed by 6 bases and V by 1 base; bases with no gene match: 7. CDR3 length equals 15 residues. Germline CDR1 is LNHDA and CDR2 is SQIVND (reference sequence).

Worth noting for this clone: The junction departs from the called germline gene at one end, perhaps through a read error. J is TRBJ1-1 and V is TRBV7-9; a weak D match, TRBD1 (5 bases). Per germline, CDR1 SEHNR and CDR2 FQNEAQ (reference sequence). This CDR3 region has 17 residues. The CDR3 spells CSSSLVGSGPSNTEAFF. The CDR3 coding sequence is TGTTCCAGCAGCTTAGTCGGGTCAGGGCCTTCGAACACTGAAGCTTTCTTT. Full variable domain (rest looked up from reference TRBV7-9 and TRBJ1-1): DTGVSQNPRHKITKRGQNVTFRCDPISEHNRLYWYRQTLGQGPEFLTYFQNEAQLEKSRLLSDRFSAERPKGSFSTLEIQRTEQGDSAMYLCSSSLVGSGPSNTEAFFGQGTRLTVV.

This chain uses TRBV28 with TRBJ1-5; D not resolved. Trimming removed 3 bases at V and 1 base at J, with 16 bases between. Germline loops: CDR1 MDHEN, CDR2 SYDVKM. This CDR3 is 17 amino acids long. CDR3 protein: CASSFLSSTGSNQPQHF. The CDR3, as DNA: TGTGCCAGCAGTTTCCTCTCATCCACGGGAAGCAATCAGCCCCAGCATTTT.

The chain uses TRBV13 and TRBJ2-3; the match to TRBD2 covers 11 bases. After removal of 0 bases from V and 6 bases from J, the junction contained 8 bases not matched to a gene. Germline V gene data show CDR1 as PRHDT and CDR2 as FYEKMQ (reference sequence). The CDR3 loop spans 17 amino acids. The CDR3: CASSLGLAGGQGDTQYF. The CDR3 nucleotides are TGTGCCAGCAGCTTAGGCCTAGCGGGGGGCCAGGGTGATACGCAGTATTTT.

The chain is built from TRBV6-5 and TRBJ1-6; 7 bases align to TRBD1. Germline CDR1 and CDR2: MNHEY and SVGAGI. The CDR3 covers 13 residues. The V gene end was trimmed by 5 bases and the J gene end by 11 bases; junction bases not matched to a gene: 6. CDR3 nucleotides: TGTGCCAGCAGTCCACAGGGGACAACACCCCTCCACTTT. This codes for CASSPQGTTPLHF.

The chain carries TRBV27 and TRBJ2-1, with 8 bases lining up with TRBD2. CDR3 length equals 16 residues. V lost 5 bases and J lost 4; bases outside the gene matches: 10. Per germline, CDR1 MNHEY and CDR2 SMNVEV (reference sequence). For the CDR3, the DNA is TGTGCCAGCAGTCAGTCCCCAGCGGGGGCATACAATGAGCAGTTCTTC. Protein product: CASSQSPAGAYNEQFF.

The chain carries TRBV5-4 and TRBJ2-7; TRBD1 matches at 9 bases. Per germline, CDR1 SGHNT and CDR2 YYREEE (reference sequence). The CDR3 is 15 residues long. Trimming at V came to 4 bases and at J to 1 base, leaving 6 bases not matched to a gene. CDR3 region: CASSPDRGGSYEQYF. The CDR3 DNA follows: TGTGCCAGCAGCCCGGACAGGGGAGGGTCCTACGAGCAGTACTTC.

The chain carries TRBV28 and TRBJ1-2; D possibly corresponds to TRBD1 (5 bases). The CDR3 runs to 14 residues. CDR1 is MDHEN and CDR2 is SYDVKM in the germline V gene. V shed 4 bases and J shed 1 base, with 10 bases lying between them. The CDR3 sequence is CASSYGGGNYGYTF. For the CDR3, the DNA is TGTGCCAGCAGTTACGGGGGGGGTAACTATGGCTACACCTTC.

V is TRBV27 and J is TRBJ2-6, with 7 bases matching TRBD1. V was pared by 4 bases and J by 1 base, with 4 bases of the junction left unmatched. Germline lookup yields CDR1 MNHEY and CDR2 SMNVEV (reference sequence). The CDR3 has 16 residues. The CDR3: CASSWTGTSGANVLTF. The CDR3 coding sequence is TGTGCCAGCAGTTGGACAGGAACATCTGGGGCCAACGTCCTGACTTTC.

The J gene is TRBJ1-6, the V gene TRBV28, with D possibly TRBD1 on 6 matching bases. Between the trimmed V and J ends, which lost 8 bases and 6 bases, there was a span of 11 bases. Germline V gene lookup returns CDR1 MDHEN and CDR2 SYDVKM. CDR3 length: 13 residues. CDR3 in DNA: TGTGCCAGCGGAGGACAGCTTAATTCACCCCTCCACTTT. This codes for CASGGQLNSPLHF.